Presented here are 12 T cell receptor beta chains from one specimen sequenced in a study of T cell responses to AZD1222 COVID-19 vaccine. Sequencing was performed with immunoSEQ multiplex PCR; in TCRdb, only in-frame clones are kept and a portion is missing. Counted here are around 120,000 clones, around 90% occurring once; the ten biggest clones make up 8.4%. The input for sequencing was peripheral blood, taken on day 0 of AZD1222 vaccination. The receptors shown here come from an adult in good health.

This clone was detected a few times. This sequence joins TRBV5-1 and TRBJ1-6; D may be TRBD1 (5 bases). The CDR3 is 17 residues long. The germline gives CDR1 SGHRS, CDR2 YFSETQ. Trimming shortened V by 1 base and J by 8 bases, and 19 bases separated the two germline ends. The chain's CDR3 is CASSLLAWDPTDSPLHF. The CDR3 coding sequence is TGCGCCAGCAGCTTGCTTGCTTGGGACCCTACGGATTCACCCCTCCACTTT.

The gene calls are TRBV5-1 and TRBJ2-3, with TRBD1 as a possible D gene (5 bases). The ends were cut back, 0 bases at V and 2 bases at J, with 10 bases in the middle. This CDR3 has 15 amino acids. The V gene's germline CDR1 is SGHRS and CDR2 YFSETQ. The CDR3 nucleotides read TGCGCCAGCAGCTTGGGGGGCAGGCCCACAGATACGCAGTATTTT. This translates into CASSLGGRPTDTQYF.

V gene TRBV3-1 (or the pseudogene TRBV3-2) combines with J gene TRBJ1-2; possible D gene TRBD1, 6 bases. Trimming took off 4 bases at V and 5 bases at J, with 14 bases between the two ends. Germline CDR1 LGHDT, CDR2 YNNKEL (reference sequence). This CDR3 contains 14 residues. CDR3 sequence: CASSPRGRGYGYTF. CDR3 in DNA: TGTGCCAGCAGCCCGCGGGGCAGGGGATATGGCTACACCTTC.

V is TRBV6-2 or TRBV6-3 and J is TRBJ1-5; 9 bases fit TRBD1. CDR1 and CDR2 from the germline V gene are MNHEY and SVGEGT. V lost 1 base, J lost 6 bases, and 4 bases stayed unmatched. This CDR3 has 15 amino acids. CDR3 coding DNA: TGTGCCAGCAGTTACTTAACAGGGGGCATTCAGCCCCAGCATTTT. This encodes CASSYLTGGIQPQHF.

This rearrangement joins TRBV4-1 to TRBJ1-5; tentatively, D is TRBD1 (5 bases). This CDR3 spans 15 amino acids. Looked up from germline, CDR1 is MGHRA and CDR2 is YSYEKL. V shed 0 bases and J shed 2 bases, with 8 bases lying between them. In DNA form, the CDR3 reads TGCGCCAGCAGCCAAGAAGGACACCGCAATCAGCCCCAGCATTTT. Its protein is CASSQEGHRNQPQHF.

The chain links TRBV27 to TRBJ1-6; D remains unclear. The CDR3 runs to 14 residues. Germline-derived CDR1 and CDR2 are MNHEY and SMNVEV (reference sequence). Between the trimmed V and J ends, which lost 5 bases and 15 bases, there was a span of 20 bases. The CDR3 here is CASSPQDVLNLLHF. The DNA of the CDR3 is TGTGCCAGCAGTCCCCAGGACGTCTTGAACCTCCTCCACTTT.

The chain recombines TRBV18 with TRBJ1-1, with no clear D. The CDR3 is 14 amino acids. Germline V lookup: CDR1 KGHSH, CDR2 LQKENI. V dropped 2 bases and J dropped 3 bases, with 10 bases sitting between them. As DNA, the CDR3 is TGTGCCAGCTCACCAGTCTCTCCGGACACTGAAGCTTTCTTT. This sequence encodes CASSPVSPDTEAFF.

Here the CDR3 DNA reads TGTGCCAGCAGCACACTAGCGGTACGCACAGATACGCAGTATTTT. Translated: CASSTLAVRTDTQYF. The J gene is TRBJ2-3, the V gene TRBV14, with 8 bases matching TRBD2. The junction had 5 bases not matched to a gene; V was cut back by 5 bases and J by 1 base. In germline, CDR1 is SGHDN, CDR2 FVKESK. The CDR3 consists of 15 residues.

CDR3 sequence: CASTPQGTGELFF. The CDR3 region has the DNA TGTGCCAGCACCCCACAGGGCACCGGGGAGCTGTTTTTT. This rearrangement joins TRBV2 to TRBJ2-2; a weak D match, TRBD1 (6 bases). There are 13 residues in the CDR3. In germline, CDR1 is SNHLY, CDR2 FYNNEI. V lost 7 bases and J 4 bases, leaving 10 bases between the germline ends.

The chain joins TRBV28 to TRBJ2-7; tentative D call: TRBD1 (5 bases). The germline V and J ends were trimmed by 5 bases and 1 base, with 18 bases remaining between them. Germline values: CDR1 MDHEN, CDR2 SYDVKM. This CDR3 is built from 16 residues. Here the CDR3 reads CASSTSARVSSYEQYF. The CDR3 nucleotides are TGTGCCAGCAGTACCTCCGCCAGGGTGAGTTCCTACGAGCAGTACTTC.

The V and J genes are TRBV7-2 and TRBJ2-1; 13 nucleotides line up with TRBD2. The CDR3 covers 16 residues. The trim removed 5 bases at V and 11 bases at J, leaving 12 bases unmatched. CDR1 SGHTA and CDR2 FQGNSA come from the germline V gene. The CDR3 coding sequence is TGTGCCAGCAGCCCCCCAACTAGCGGGAGGGCCGGGAAGCAGTTCTTC. Its translation: CASSPPTSGRAGKQFF.

Points on this clone: The sample carries other DNA sequences with the same CDR3. The chain has TRBV25-1 and TRBJ1-2; no clear D. V lost 3 bases to trimming and J lost 5 bases, with 7 bases between them. The germline CDR1 and CDR2 sequences are MGHDK and SYGVNS. CDR3 size: 12 residues. The CDR3 DNA reads as TGTGCCAGCAGTGACGGGAGGTATGGCTACACCTTC. It encodes CASSDGRYGYTF.